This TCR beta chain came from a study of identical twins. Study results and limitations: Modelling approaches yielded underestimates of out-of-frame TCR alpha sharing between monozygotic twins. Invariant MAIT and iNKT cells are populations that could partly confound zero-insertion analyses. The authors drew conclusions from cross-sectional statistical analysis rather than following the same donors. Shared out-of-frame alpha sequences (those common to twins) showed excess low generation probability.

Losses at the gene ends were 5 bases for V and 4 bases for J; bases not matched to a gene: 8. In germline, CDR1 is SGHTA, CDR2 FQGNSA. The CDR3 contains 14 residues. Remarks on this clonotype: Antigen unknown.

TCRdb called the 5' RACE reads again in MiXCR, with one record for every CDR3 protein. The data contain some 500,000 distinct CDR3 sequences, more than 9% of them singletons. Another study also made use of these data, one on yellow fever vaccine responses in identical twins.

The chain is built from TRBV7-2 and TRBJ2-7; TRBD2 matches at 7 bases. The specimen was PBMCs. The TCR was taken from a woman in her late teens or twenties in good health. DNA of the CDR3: TGTGCCAGCAGCCGACCAGGGAGGGATTACGAGCAGTACTTC. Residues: CASSRPGRDYEQYF.